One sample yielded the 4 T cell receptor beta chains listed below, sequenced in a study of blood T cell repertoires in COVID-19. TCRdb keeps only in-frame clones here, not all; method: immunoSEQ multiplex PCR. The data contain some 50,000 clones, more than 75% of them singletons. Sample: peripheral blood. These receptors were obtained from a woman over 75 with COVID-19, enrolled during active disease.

As DNA, the CDR3 is TGTGCCAGCAGCTTAACTCTAGCCGACACCGGGGAGCTGTTTTTT. It specifies CASSLTLADTGELFF. V is TRBV7-3 and J is TRBJ2-2; maybe TRBD2 (5 bases). V lost 0 bases and J 3 bases, leaving 8 bases between the germline ends. CDR1 is SGHTA, CDR2 FQGTGA, per germline. CDR3 length: 15 residues.

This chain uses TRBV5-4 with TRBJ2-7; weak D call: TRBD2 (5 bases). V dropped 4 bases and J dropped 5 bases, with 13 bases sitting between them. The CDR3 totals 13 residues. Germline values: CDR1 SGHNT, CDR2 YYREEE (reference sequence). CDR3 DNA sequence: TGTGCCAGCAGCCTAGCACGGGTCGACGAGCAGTACTTC. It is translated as CASSLARVDEQYF.

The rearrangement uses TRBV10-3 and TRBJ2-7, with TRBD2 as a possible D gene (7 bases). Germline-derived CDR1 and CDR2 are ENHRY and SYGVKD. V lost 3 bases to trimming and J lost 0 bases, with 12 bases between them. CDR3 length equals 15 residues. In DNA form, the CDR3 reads TGTGCCATCAGTGATGAGGGGGGGAGCTCCTACGAGCAGTACTTC. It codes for CAISDEGGSSYEQYF.

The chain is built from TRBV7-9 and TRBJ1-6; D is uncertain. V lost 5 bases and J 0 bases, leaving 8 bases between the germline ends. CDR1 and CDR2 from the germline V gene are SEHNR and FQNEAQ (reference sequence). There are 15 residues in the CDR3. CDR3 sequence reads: CASSQSSSYNSPLHF. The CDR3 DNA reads TGTGCCAGCAGCCAAAGTAGCTCCTATAATTCACCCCTCCACTTT.